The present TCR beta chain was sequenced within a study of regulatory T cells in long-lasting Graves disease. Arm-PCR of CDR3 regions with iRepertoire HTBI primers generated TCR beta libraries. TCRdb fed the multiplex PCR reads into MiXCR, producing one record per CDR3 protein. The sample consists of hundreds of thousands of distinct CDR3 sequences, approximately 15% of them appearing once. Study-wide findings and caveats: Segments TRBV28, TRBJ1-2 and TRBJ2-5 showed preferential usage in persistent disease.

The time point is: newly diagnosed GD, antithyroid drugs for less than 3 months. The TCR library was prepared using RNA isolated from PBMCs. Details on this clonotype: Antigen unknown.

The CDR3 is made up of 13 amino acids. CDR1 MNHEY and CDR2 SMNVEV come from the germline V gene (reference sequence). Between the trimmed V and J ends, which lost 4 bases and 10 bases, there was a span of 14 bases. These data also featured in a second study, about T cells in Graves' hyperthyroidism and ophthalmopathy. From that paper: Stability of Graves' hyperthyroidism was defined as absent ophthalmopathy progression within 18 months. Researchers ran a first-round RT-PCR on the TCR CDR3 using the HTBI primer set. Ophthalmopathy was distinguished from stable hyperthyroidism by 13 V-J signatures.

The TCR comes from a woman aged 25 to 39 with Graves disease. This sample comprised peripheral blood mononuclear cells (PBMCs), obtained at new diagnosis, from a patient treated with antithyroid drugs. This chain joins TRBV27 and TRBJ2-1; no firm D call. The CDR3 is CASSSSLFSEQFF. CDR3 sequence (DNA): TGTGCCAGCAGTTCGTCCCTCTTTAGCGAGCAGTTCTTC.